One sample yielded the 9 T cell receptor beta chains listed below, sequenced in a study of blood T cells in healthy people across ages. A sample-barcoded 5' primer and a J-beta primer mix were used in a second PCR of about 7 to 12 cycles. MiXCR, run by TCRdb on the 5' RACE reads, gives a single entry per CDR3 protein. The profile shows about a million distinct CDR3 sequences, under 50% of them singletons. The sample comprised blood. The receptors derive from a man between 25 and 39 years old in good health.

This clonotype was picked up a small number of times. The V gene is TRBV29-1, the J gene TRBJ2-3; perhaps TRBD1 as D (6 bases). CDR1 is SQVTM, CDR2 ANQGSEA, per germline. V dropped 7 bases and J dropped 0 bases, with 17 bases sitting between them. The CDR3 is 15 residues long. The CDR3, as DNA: TGCAGCGGATCAGGGGAAAGGTCAAGCACAGATACGCAGTATTTT. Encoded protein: CSGSGERSSTDTQYF.

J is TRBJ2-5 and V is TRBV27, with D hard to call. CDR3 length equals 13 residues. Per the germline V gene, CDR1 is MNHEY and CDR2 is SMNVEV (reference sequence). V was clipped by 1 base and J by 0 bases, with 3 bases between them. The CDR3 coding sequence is TGTGCCAGCAGTTTATACAACCAAGAGACCCAGTACTTC. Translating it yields CASSLYNQETQYF.

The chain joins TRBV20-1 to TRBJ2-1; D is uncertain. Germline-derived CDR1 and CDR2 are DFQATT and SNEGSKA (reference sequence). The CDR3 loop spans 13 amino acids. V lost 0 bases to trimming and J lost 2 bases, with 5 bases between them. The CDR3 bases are TGCAGTGCTAGAGACTCGGCCTACAATGAGCAGTTCTTC. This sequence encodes CSARDSAYNEQFF.

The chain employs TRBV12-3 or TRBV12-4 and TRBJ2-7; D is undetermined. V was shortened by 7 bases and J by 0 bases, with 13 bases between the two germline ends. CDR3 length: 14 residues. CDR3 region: CASTTLGISYEQYF. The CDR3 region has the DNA TGTGCCAGCACCACTTTGGGCATCTCCTACGAGCAGTACTTC.

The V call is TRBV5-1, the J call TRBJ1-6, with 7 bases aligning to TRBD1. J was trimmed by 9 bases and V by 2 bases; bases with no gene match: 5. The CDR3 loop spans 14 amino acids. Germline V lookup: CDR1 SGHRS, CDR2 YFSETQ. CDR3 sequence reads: CASSFTGDGSPLHF. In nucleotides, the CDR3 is TGCGCCAGCAGCTTTACAGGGGACGGTTCACCCCTCCACTTT. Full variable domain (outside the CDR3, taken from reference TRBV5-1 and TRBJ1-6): KAGVTQTPRYLIKTRGQQVTLSCSPISGHRSVSWYQQTPGQGLQFLFEYFSETQRNKGNFPGRFSGRQFSNSRSEMNVSTLELGDSALYLCASSFTGDGSPLHFGNGTRLTVT.

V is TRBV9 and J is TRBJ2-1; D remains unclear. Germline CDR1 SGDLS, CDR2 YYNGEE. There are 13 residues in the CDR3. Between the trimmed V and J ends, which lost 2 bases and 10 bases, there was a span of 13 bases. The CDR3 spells CASSVTYGGEQFF. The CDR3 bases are TGTGCCAGCAGCGTCACTTACGGTGGGGAGCAGTTCTTC.

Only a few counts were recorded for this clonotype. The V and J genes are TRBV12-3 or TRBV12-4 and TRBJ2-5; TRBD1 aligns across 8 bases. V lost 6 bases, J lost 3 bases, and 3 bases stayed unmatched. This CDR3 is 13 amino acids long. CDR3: CASRPDREETQYF. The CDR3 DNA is TGTGCCAGCAGACCGGACAGGGAAGAGACCCAGTACTTC.

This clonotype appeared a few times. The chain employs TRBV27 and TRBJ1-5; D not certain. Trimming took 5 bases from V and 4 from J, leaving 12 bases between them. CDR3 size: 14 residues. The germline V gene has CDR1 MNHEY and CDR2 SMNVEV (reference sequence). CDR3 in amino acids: CASSPRRENQPQHF. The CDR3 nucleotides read TGTGCCAGCAGTCCACGACGGGAAAATCAGCCCCAGCATTTT.

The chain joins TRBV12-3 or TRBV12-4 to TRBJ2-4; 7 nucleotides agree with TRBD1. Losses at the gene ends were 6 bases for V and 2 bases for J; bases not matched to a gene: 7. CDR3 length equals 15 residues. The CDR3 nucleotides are TGTGCCAGCAGCCGACAGGGTAGATCCAAAAACATTCAGTACTTC. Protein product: CASSRQGRSKNIQYF.